These 18 T cell receptor beta chains share one sample of origin, sequenced in a study of shared clonotypes between healthy human individuals. Profiling relied on immunoSEQ multiplex PCR, and the TCRdb table lists in-frame clones only, not all of them. The sample has about 1.1 million clones; about 80% are singletons. The specimen sequenced was memory CD4+ T cells from PBMCs. Specified subset: CD45RA-negative fraction. These receptors came from a man between 18 and 29 years old in good health. Some clones in this sample may be carry-over from other donors' samples.

This clone has a count of ten or more. CDR3: CASSFDFEQYF. CDR3 sequence (DNA): TGTGCCAGCAGTTTTGATTTCGAGCAGTACTTC. The chain links TRBV28 to TRBJ2-7, with D unresolved. The ends were cut back, 3 bases at V and 6 bases at J, with 6 bases in the middle. This CDR3 contains 11 residues. Germline V gene data show CDR1 as MDHEN and CDR2 as SYDVKM.

The chain has TRBV2 and TRBJ1-5; the D gene is possibly TRBD1 (5 bases). V was clipped by 5 bases and J by 6 bases, with 14 bases between them. The CDR3 is 14 residues long. Germline-derived CDR1 and CDR2 are SNHLY and FYNNEI. The CDR3: CASSTGGYGQPQHF. DNA for the CDR3: TGTGCCAGCAGTACTGGGGGGTATGGTCAGCCCCAGCATTTT.

Points on this clone: Given a much more abundant clone one base away, this may be a read error. V gene TRBV10-2 combines with J gene TRBJ1-1; no reliable D call. Germline V gene data show CDR1 as WSHSY and CDR2 as SAAADI. The CDR3 is 11 residues long. Between the trimmed V and J ends, which lost 6 bases and 5 bases, there was a span of 7 bases. CDR3 loop: CASRMDTEAFF. The CDR3 DNA reads as TGCGCCAGCAGAATGGATACTGAAGCTTTCTTT.

The chain uses TRBV20-1 and TRBJ1-2; D is unresolved. V dropped 3 bases and J dropped 7 bases, with 9 bases sitting between them. This CDR3 has 11 residues. The germline gives CDR1 DFQATT, CDR2 SNEGSKA (reference sequence). In nucleotides, the CDR3 is TGCAGTGCTAGCACCTTTCCTGGCTACACCTTC. Its protein is CSASTFPGYTF.

The rearrangement uses TRBV19 and TRBJ2-5; 9 bases align to TRBD1. Germline-derived CDR1 and CDR2 are LNHDA and SQIVND (reference sequence). V lost 4 bases, J lost 4 bases, and 4 bases stayed unmatched. The CDR3 has 14 amino acids. The CDR3 bases are TGTGCCAGTAGTACACAGGGGGCTGGAGAGACCCAGTACTTC. Residues: CASSTQGAGETQYF.

This chain connects TRBV6-6 to TRBJ1-5; 7 bases line up with TRBD1. This CDR3 spans 14 amino acids. Germline V CDR1 and CDR2: MNHNY, SVGAGI (reference sequence). Trimming removed 6 bases from V and 2 bases from J; junction bases left unmatched: 4. The CDR3 DNA reads as TGTGCCAGCAGGGCAGACAGGGGCAATCAGCCCCAGCATTTT. Amino acid sequence: CASRADRGNQPQHF.

The rearrangement uses TRBV29-1 and TRBJ1-1; a possible D gene is TRBD1 (5 bases). This CDR3 has 14 residues. Deletions cut 3 bases from V and 0 bases from J, with 11 bases between. The germline gives CDR1 SQVTM, CDR2 ANQGSEA. The CDR3 DNA follows: TGCAGCGTTGAGAGAGACAGTATGAACACTGAAGCTTTCTTT. The encoded protein is CSVERDSMNTEAFF.

The chain combines TRBV30 with TRBJ1-6, with D perhaps TRBD1 (5 bases). V was trimmed by 0 bases and J by 6 bases, leaving 12 bases between them. CDR1 GTSNPN and CDR2 SVGIG come from the germline V gene (reference sequence). The CDR3 is made up of 15 amino acids. The CDR3 here is CAWSVLGRVNSPLHF. The CDR3 DNA sequence: TGTGCCTGGAGTGTACTCGGCAGGGTTAATTCACCCCTCCACTTT. The complete variable domain, with remaining parts taken from reference TRBV30 and TRBJ1-6, reads SQTIHQWPATLVQPVGSPLSLECTVEGTSNPNLYWYRQAAGRGLQLLFYSVGIGQISSEVPQNLSASRPQDRQFILSSKKLLLSDSGFYLCAWSVLGRVNSPLHFGNGTRLTVT.

V gene TRBV30 combines with J gene TRBJ2-2; 10 nucleotides align to TRBD2. The CDR3 extends over 15 amino acids. Germline values: CDR1 GTSNPN, CDR2 SVGIG (reference sequence). V shed 5 bases, J shed 4 bases, and the junction held 7 bases outside the gene matches. CDR3 in DNA: TGTGCCTGGGAATGGTCTAGCGGGAGCACCGGGGAGCTGTTTTTT. Translating it yields CAWEWSSGSTGELFF.

This chain links TRBV28 with TRBJ2-7; possible D gene TRBD1, 5 bases. CDR3 length: 13 residues. CDR1 and CDR2 from the germline V gene are MDHEN and SYDVKM. The ends were cut back, 6 bases at V and 3 bases at J, with 12 bases in the middle. The CDR3 sequence: CASSSKGLYEQYF. The CDR3 region has the DNA TGTGCCAGCAGCAGCAAGGGGCTCTACGAGCAGTACTTC.

On this clone: The same CDR3 can be traced to other DNA sequences in this sample. The genes are TRBV10-3 and TRBJ2-3; D is unclear. Trimming took off 2 bases at V and 1 base at J, with 4 bases between the two ends. CDR3 size: 13 residues. Germline CDR1 reads ENHRY; CDR2 reads SYGVKD. The CDR3 bases are TGTGCCATCAGTGAGATCGGCACAGATACGCAGTATTTT. It is translated as CAISEIGTDTQYF.

This clone showed up just a few times. A clone one base away is much larger, so this may be a read error. The chain uses TRBV11-3 and TRBJ1-1, with unresolved D. This CDR3 region has 12 residues. CDR1 and CDR2 from the germline V gene are SGHNT and YENEEA. Deletions cut 4 bases from V and 1 base from J, with 4 bases between. The CDR3, as DNA: TGTGCCAGCAGCTGGGGGAACACTGAAGCTTTCTTT. Its translation is CASSWGNTEAFF.

The chain links TRBV7-9 to TRBJ2-1; 8 bases match TRBD2. Germline V gene data show CDR1 as SEHNR and CDR2 as FQNEAQ (reference sequence). Germline trimming cut 2 bases from V and 4 bases from J; bases unmatched to any gene: 10. The CDR3 runs to 17 residues. Written as DNA, the CDR3 is TGTGCCAGCAGCTTATTAATTGCGGGAGGTGCTTACAATGAGCAGTTCTTC. It is translated as CASSLLIAGGAYNEQFF.

This clone was observed many times. CDR3: CASSRGLARSSYEQYF. The CDR3, as DNA: TGTGCCAGCAGCCGAGGGCTAGCGCGAAGCTCCTACGAGCAGTACTTC. The chain links TRBV28 to TRBJ2-7; the D gene is possibly TRBD2 (6 bases). Looked up from germline, CDR1 is MDHEN and CDR2 is SYDVKM. V dropped 6 bases and J dropped 0 bases, with 18 bases sitting between them. The CDR3 sequence is 16 residues long.

This clone was observed once. This may be a read error: a much more frequent sequence differs by one nucleotide. J is TRBJ1-3 and V is TRBV2, with D unresolved. Trimming shortened V by 8 bases and J by 0 bases, and 14 bases separated the two germline ends. Germline-derived CDR1 and CDR2 are SNHLY and FYNNEI. The CDR3 is 15 residues long. The CDR3: CASSSGPSSGNTIYF. Written as DNA, the CDR3 is TGTGCCAGCTCGTCCGGGCCCTCCTCTGGAAACACCATATATTTT.

The rearrangement uses TRBV28 and TRBJ2-3; D is unclear. CDR3 size: 10 residues. Germline V gene sequence: CDR1 MDHEN, CDR2 SYDVKM. V gave up 10 bases and J gave up 5 bases, with 7 bases separating them. CDR3: CAIQRDTQYF. In nucleotides, the CDR3 is TGTGCCATACAGAGAGATACGCAGTATTTT.

This chain connects TRBV6-5 to TRBJ2-3; TRBD1 is a possible D gene (6 bases). This CDR3 comprises 13 residues. CDR1 and CDR2 from the germline V gene are MNHEY and SVGAGI. V dropped 6 bases and J dropped 8 bases, with 15 bases sitting between them. The CDR3 is CASRRTVTGTQYF. CDR3 in DNA: TGTGCCAGCAGGCGGACAGTAACGGGTACGCAGTATTTT.

This chain uses TRBV5-4 with TRBJ2-7; weak D call: TRBD2 (5 bases). Germline CDR1 is SGHNT and CDR2 is YYREEE (reference sequence). The CDR3 spans 15 residues. V was clipped by 2 bases and J by 0 bases, with 12 bases between them. The CDR3 protein is CASSLRRGSSYEQYF. The DNA for the CDR3 is TGTGCCAGCAGCTTACGCCGGGGAAGCTCCTACGAGCAGTACTTC.